This T cell receptor (beta chain) was sequenced during a study of blood T cell repertoires in COVID-19. The wider study: From the United States, Italy and Spain came samples of acute and convalescent COVID-19. Sources were T cells, B-cell-depleted T cells, or PBMCs; the material itself was cDNA or gDNA.

Germline CDR1 and CDR2: SGHDN and FVKESK. The CDR3 extends over 15 amino acids. V gave up 3 bases and J gave up 5 bases, with 14 bases separating them. The authors' processing: Estimates of nucleated cell counts were drawn from the amplification of reference gene primers. Sequencing used immunoSEQ multiplex PCR; TCRdb keeps in-frame clones, though not all of them. The DNA was the basis for D and trimming; V, J and clone size are from that table. The sample has approximately 150,000 clones; 80% to 90% are singletons. Sequencing was done on a sample of peripheral blood. V is TRBV14 and J is TRBJ1-5; tentatively, D is TRBD1 (6 bases). The sequence derives from a man aged 45-60 years who had recovered from COVID-19. CDR3 in amino acids: CASSHETEGDQPQHF. In DNA, the CDR3 is TGTGCCAGCAGCCATGAGACTGAGGGGGATCAGCCCCAGCATTTT.